These 21 T cell receptor beta chains originate from one sample sequenced in a study of blood T cells in healthy people across ages. Alongside a J-beta primer mix, a sample-barcoded 5' primer served in a second PCR lasting about 7 to 12 cycles. In TCRdb, the 5' RACE reads were re-called with MiXCR into one record per CDR3 protein. The data show 450,000 to 700,000 distinct CDR3 sequences, with approximately 25% seen just once and less than 20% held by the top ten. Sequencing was performed on blood. These receptor sequences come from a woman aged 70-85 years in good health.

The chain links TRBV6-2 or TRBV6-3 to TRBJ1-2; D is unclear. The CDR3 totals 13 residues. Germline lookup yields CDR1 MNHEY and CDR2 SVGEGT. Trimming pared 11 bases from V and 2 bases from J, leaving 15 bases between. The CDR3 DNA follows: TGTGCCTGTCAGCAGTCGGGAAACTATGGCTACACCTTC. This gives the protein CACQQSGNYGYTF.

V gene TRBV6-5 combines with J gene TRBJ1-1; D is unresolved. Germline V gene sequence: CDR1 MNHEY, CDR2 SVGAGI. V lost 4 bases to trimming and J lost 3 bases, with 6 bases between them. The CDR3 has 12 amino acids. The CDR3 sequence: CASSSTYTEAFF. The CDR3 nucleotides are TGTGCCAGCAGTTCGACGTACACTGAAGCTTTCTTT.

The rearrangement joins TRBV24-1 to TRBJ2-2, with a tentative D call TRBD1 (5 bases). This CDR3 has 14 amino acids. V dropped 5 bases and J dropped 3 bases, with 9 bases sitting between them. Germline lookup yields CDR1 KGHDR and CDR2 SFDVKD. The CDR3 sequence: CATSVSRDTGELFF. The CDR3 nucleotides are TGTGCCACCAGTGTATCCAGGGACACCGGGGAGCTGTTTTTT.

This clonotype was detected only a few times. The V call is TRBV5-6, the J call TRBJ2-4; the D gene is possibly TRBD2 (6 bases). Germline V CDR1 and CDR2: SGHDT, YYEEEE. CDR3 size: 14 residues. V was clipped by 2 bases and J by 6 bases, with 12 bases between them. CDR3 sequence reads: CASSFSGVPNIQYF. The CDR3 region has the DNA TGTGCCAGCAGCTTTTCGGGGGTTCCAAACATTCAGTACTTC.

The genes are TRBV20-1 and TRBJ2-7; no clear D. V was shortened by 5 bases and J by 3 bases, with 5 bases between the two germline ends. The CDR3 runs to 10 residues. The germline CDR1 and CDR2 sequences are DFQATT and SNEGSKA (reference sequence). The CDR3 bases are TGCAGTGCTTCTCTCTACGAGCAGTACTTC. Translation gives CSASLYEQYF.

The count of this clonotype is one. The chain uses TRBV9 and TRBJ2-3; 11 nucleotides match TRBD2. Trimming at V came to 4 bases and at J to 5 bases, leaving 12 bases not matched to a gene. The CDR3 runs 17 residues. The germline V gene has CDR1 SGDLS and CDR2 YYNGEE. The CDR3 loop reads CASSPGLAASVGDTQYF. The CDR3 DNA is TGTGCCAGCAGCCCGGGACTAGCGGCGTCGGTGGGAGATACGCAGTATTTT.

The chain recombines TRBV15 with TRBJ1-4; 8 bases fit TRBD1. Trimming cost V 8 bases and J 8 bases; bases outside gene matches: 16. The germline gives CDR1 LNHNV, CDR2 YYDKDF (reference sequence). The CDR3 contains 16 residues. The CDR3 protein is CATGQLQGARGEKLFF. The CDR3 bases are TGTGCCACCGGCCAGCTTCAGGGGGCAAGGGGGGAAAAACTGTTTTTT.

The sample holds a few counts of this clonotype. The CDR3 coding sequence is TGTGCCAGCAGCTTCACCTATGAGGAGACCCAGTACTTC. Amino acids: CASSFTYEETQYF. V is TRBV7-2 and J is TRBJ2-5, with unresolved D. The CDR3 is 13 amino acids. The germline gives CDR1 SGHTA, CDR2 FQGNSA. V dropped 3 bases and J dropped 5 bases, with 10 bases sitting between them.

The rearrangement links TRBV6-1 to TRBJ1-2; the match to TRBD1 covers 8 bases. V gave up 4 bases and J gave up 4 bases; unmatched junction bases: 17. Germline values: CDR1 MNHNS, CDR2 SASEGT. The CDR3 is made up of 18 amino acids. CDR3 nucleotides: TGTGCCAGCAGTGCGACAGGGGAGGGTTCCCCACTTTCCTATGGCTACACCTTC. This translates into CASSATGEGSPLSYGYTF.

On this clonotype: Germline is not matched at one junction end, which may reflect a read error. The chain is built from TRBV3-1 and TRBJ1-2; 9 positions match TRBD1. CDR3 length equals 15 residues. Germline V gene data show CDR1 as LGHDT and CDR2 as YNNKEL (reference sequence). The chain's CDR3 is CACSQDSGTGKGYTF. CDR3 nucleotide sequence: TGTGCCTGCAGCCAAGATTCGGGGACAGGGAAAGGCTACACCTTC. The whole variable domain, remainder taken from reference TRBV3-1 and TRBJ1-2, is DTAVSQTPKYLVTQMGNDKSIKCEQNLGHDTMYWYKQDSKKFLKIMFSYNNKELIINETVPNRFSPKSPDKAHLNLHINSLELGDSAVYFCACSQDSGTGKGYTFGSGTRLTVV.

This clonotype has only a few counts. The chain joins TRBV7-3 to TRBJ2-5, with D possibly TRBD1 on 6 matching bases. The CDR3 is made up of 13 amino acids. Trimming removed 8 bases from V and 2 bases from J, with 12 bases in between. From germline, CDR1 is SGHTA and CDR2 FQGTGA. CDR3 nucleotide sequence: TGTGCCAGCCAGGGGCTGTTACAAGAGACCCAGTACTTC. As protein: CASQGLLQETQYF.

This clonotype has just a few counts. This rearrangement joins TRBV12-3 or TRBV12-4 to TRBJ2-2; 7 nucleotides align to TRBD1. V shed 6 bases, J shed 2 bases, and the junction held 6 bases outside the gene matches. The CDR3 is 15 residues long. For the CDR3, the DNA is TGTGCCAGCAGCAACAGGGGTCTTAACACCGGGGAGCTGTTTTTT. Translated, it gives CASSNRGLNTGELFF.

Worth noting for this clonotype: One end of the junction does not line up with germline, which may come from a read error. This rearrangement joins TRBV20-1 to TRBJ1-3; D gene uncertain. CDR1 DFQATT and CDR2 SNEGSKA come from the germline V gene (reference sequence). The CDR3 is made up of 13 amino acids. CDR3 loop: CSAPQLSGHTIYF. CDR3 DNA sequence: TGCAGTGCTCCTCAGCTCTCTGGACACACCATATATTTT.

The rearrangement joins TRBV2 to TRBJ2-4; 10 positions agree with TRBD1. The V gene's germline CDR1 is SNHLY and CDR2 FYNNEI. The CDR3 sequence is 16 residues long. V lost 6 bases to trimming and J lost 0 bases; unmatched junction nucleotides: 5. CDR3 loop: CASRRQGALAKNIQYF. CDR3 in DNA: TGTGCCAGCAGAAGACAGGGGGCTCTAGCCAAAAACATTCAGTACTTC. Full variable domain (remainder filled in from reference TRBV2 and TRBJ2-4): EPEVTQTPSHQVTQMGQEVILRCVPISNHLYFYWYRQILGQKVEFLVSFYNNEISEKSEIFDDQFSVERPDGSNFTLKIRSTKLEDSAMYFCASRRQGALAKNIQYFGAGTRLSVL.

This chain connects TRBV7-2 to TRBJ1-5; a weak D match, TRBD1 (6 bases). Germline V CDR1 and CDR2: SGHTA, FQGNSA. Trimming took off 2 bases at V and 4 bases at J, with 9 bases between the two ends. This CDR3 region has 14 residues. The CDR3 DNA reads as TGTGCCAGCAGCTTAAGGGGGGCGAATCAGCCCCAGCATTTT. It translates to CASSLRGANQPQHF. The whole variable domain, filled in from reference TRBV7-2 and TRBJ1-5, reads GAGVSQSPSNKVTEKGKDVELRCDPISGHTALYWYRQSLGQGLEFLIYFQGNSAPDKSGLPSDRFSAERTGGSVSTLTIQRTQQEDSAVYLCASSLRGANQPQHFGDGTRLSIL.

The J gene is TRBJ2-5, the V gene TRBV11-2; D not resolved. The J call may be faulty, since TRBJ2-1 better matches the DNA end. Germline V gene data show CDR1 as SGHAT and CDR2 as FQNNGV. The CDR3 loop spans 13 amino acids. CDR3 DNA: TGTGCCAGCAGCGCCCATGACCCCAATGAGCAGTTCTTC. Translated: CASSAHDPNEQFF.

This sequence joins TRBV6-2 or TRBV6-3 and TRBJ2-1; 8 nucleotides match TRBD2. V lost 6 bases to trimming and J lost 8 bases; unmatched junction nucleotides: 12. The CDR3 spans 15 residues. Germline V gene lookup returns CDR1 MNHEY and CDR2 SVGEGT. In DNA form, the CDR3 reads TGTGCCAGCAGGGCCGGACTAGCCTATATGCATGAGCAGTTCTTC. This translates into CASRAGLAYMHEQFF.

This chain uses TRBV7-3 with TRBJ2-2; D is possibly TRBD1 (7 bases). Germline loops: CDR1 SGHTA, CDR2 FQGTGA. The V and J ends lost 0 bases and 2 bases respectively, with 22 bases between them. The CDR3 length is 20 residues. The CDR3 nucleotides read TGTGCCAGCAGCTTAACACCTCAGACAGGGCTAGGACTAAACACCGGGGAGCTGTTTTTT. Translating it yields CASSLTPQTGLGLNTGELFF. The variable domain in full, completed from reference TRBV7-3 and TRBJ2-2, reads GAGVSQTPSNKVTEKGKYVELRCDPISGHTALYWYRQSLGQGPEFLIYFQGTGAADDSGLPNDRFFAVRPEGSVSTLKIQRTERGDSAVYLCASSLTPQTGLGLNTGELFFGEGSRLTVL.

The rearrangement joins TRBV5-1 to TRBJ1-1; tentative D call: TRBD1 (5 bases). Germline V gene sequence: CDR1 SGHRS, CDR2 YFSETQ. Trimming cost V 4 bases and J 5 bases, with 15 bases left between them. The CDR3 runs to 14 residues. CDR3 residues: CASSPARGRTEAFF. DNA for the CDR3: TGCGCCAGCAGCCCGGCCCGGGGGAGAACTGAAGCTTTCTTT.

In this sample, this clonotype turned up a few times. The CDR3 DNA is TGCGCCAGCAGCTTGGCAGACGGGAATTCACCCCTCCACTTT. Translating it yields CASSLADGNSPLHF. J is TRBJ1-6 and V is TRBV5-1; D call uncertain. V was trimmed by 0 bases and J by 7 bases, leaving 8 bases between them. The CDR3 sequence is 14 residues long. CDR1 is SGHRS, CDR2 YFSETQ, per germline.

This clonotype was seen more than once but under ten times. This rearrangement joins TRBV4-1 to TRBJ2-4, with D possibly matching TRBD1 (6 bases). Germline V CDR1 and CDR2: MGHRA, YSYEKL. There are 16 residues in the CDR3. Trimming left V 3 bases short and J 3 bases short, with 15 bases between. The CDR3 sequence: CASSHILRDIKNIQYF. CDR3 nucleotides: TGCGCCAGCAGCCACATTCTCCGGGACATCAAAAACATTCAGTACTTC.